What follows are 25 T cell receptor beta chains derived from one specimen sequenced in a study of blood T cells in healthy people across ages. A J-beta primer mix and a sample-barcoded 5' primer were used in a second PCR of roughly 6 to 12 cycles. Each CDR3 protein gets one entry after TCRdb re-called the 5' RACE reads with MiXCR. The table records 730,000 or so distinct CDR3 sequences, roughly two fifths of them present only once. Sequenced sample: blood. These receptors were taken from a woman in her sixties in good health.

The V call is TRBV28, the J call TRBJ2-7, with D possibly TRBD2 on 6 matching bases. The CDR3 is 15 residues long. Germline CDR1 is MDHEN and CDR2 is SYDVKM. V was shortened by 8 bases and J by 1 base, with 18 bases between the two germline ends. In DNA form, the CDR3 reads TGTGCCAGCCTGCTTGGAGGGGATTATTCCTACGAGCAGTACTTC. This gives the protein CASLLGGDYSYEQYF. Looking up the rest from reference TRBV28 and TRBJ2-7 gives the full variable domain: DVKVTQSSRYLVKRTGEKVFLECVQDMDHENMFWYRQDPGLGLRLIYFSYDVKMKEKGDIPEGYSVSREKKERFSLILESASTNQTSMYLCASLLGGDYSYEQYFGPGTRLTVT.

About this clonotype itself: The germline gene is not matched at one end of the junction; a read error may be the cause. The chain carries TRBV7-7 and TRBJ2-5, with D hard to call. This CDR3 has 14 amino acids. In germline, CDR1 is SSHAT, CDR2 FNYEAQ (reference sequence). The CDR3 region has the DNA TGTGCTAGCAGCTTGCAGACCGGACAAGAGACCCAGTACTTC. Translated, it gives CASSLQTGQETQYF.

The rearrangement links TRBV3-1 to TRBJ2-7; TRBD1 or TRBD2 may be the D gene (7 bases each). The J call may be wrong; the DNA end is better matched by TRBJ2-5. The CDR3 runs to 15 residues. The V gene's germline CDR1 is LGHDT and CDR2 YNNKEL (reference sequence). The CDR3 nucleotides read TGTGCCAGCAGCCAAGCCCACAGGGGAGGGGAGACCCAGTACTTC. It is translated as CASSQAHRGGETQYF.

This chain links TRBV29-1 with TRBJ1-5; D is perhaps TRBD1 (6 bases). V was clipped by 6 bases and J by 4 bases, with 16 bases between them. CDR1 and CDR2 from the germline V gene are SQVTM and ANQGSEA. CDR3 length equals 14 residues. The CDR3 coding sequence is TGCAGCGTCGCTACAGGGTTCCCTAATCAGCCCCAGCATTTT. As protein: CSVATGFPNQPQHF. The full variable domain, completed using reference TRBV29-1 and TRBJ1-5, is SAVISQKPSRDICQRGTSLTIQCQVDSQVTMMFWYRQQPGQSLTLIATANQGSEATYESGFVIDKFPISRPNLTFSTLTVSNMSPEDSSIYLCSVATGFPNQPQHFGDGTRLSIL.

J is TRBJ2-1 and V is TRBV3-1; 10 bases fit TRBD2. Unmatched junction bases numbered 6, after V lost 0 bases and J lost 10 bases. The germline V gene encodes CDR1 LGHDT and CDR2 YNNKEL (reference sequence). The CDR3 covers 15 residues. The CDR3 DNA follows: TGTGCCAGCAGCCAAGATGCTAGCGGGAGCTCCGAGCAGTTCTTC. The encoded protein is CASSQDASGSSEQFF.

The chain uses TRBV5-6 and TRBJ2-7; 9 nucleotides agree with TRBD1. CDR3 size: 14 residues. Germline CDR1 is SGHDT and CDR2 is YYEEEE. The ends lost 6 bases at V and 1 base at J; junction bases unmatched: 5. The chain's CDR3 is CASIKQGASYEQYF. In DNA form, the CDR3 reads TGTGCCAGCATCAAACAGGGGGCATCCTACGAGCAGTACTTC.

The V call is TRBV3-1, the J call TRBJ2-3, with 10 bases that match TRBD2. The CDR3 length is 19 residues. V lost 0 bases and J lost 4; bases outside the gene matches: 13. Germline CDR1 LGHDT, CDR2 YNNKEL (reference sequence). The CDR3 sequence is CASSQDFAEAGGGPDTQYF. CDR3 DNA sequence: TGTGCCAGCAGCCAAGATTTTGCGGAAGCGGGAGGGGGGCCAGATACGCAGTATTTT.

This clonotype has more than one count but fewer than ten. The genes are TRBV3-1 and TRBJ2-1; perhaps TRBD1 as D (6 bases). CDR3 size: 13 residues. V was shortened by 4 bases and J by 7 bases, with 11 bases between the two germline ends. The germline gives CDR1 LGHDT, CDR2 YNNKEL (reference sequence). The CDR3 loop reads CASSLPRGNEQFF. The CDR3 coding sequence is TGTGCCAGCAGCCTTCCCAGGGGTAATGAGCAGTTCTTC.

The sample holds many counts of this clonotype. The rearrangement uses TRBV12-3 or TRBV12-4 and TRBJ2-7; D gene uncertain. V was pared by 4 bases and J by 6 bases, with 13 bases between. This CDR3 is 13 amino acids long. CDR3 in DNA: TGTGCCAGCAGTTCGTCGAATGGGGTCGAGCAGTACTTC. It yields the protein CASSSSNGVEQYF.

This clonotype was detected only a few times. The DNA of the CDR3 is TGTGCCAGCAGCCAATCTAGCGGGAGGCGGGAGACCCAGTACTTC. Translated, it gives CASSQSSGRRETQYF. The genes are TRBV3-1 and TRBJ2-5; 11 bases match TRBD2. Germline CDR1 LGHDT, CDR2 YNNKEL (reference sequence). The V gene end was trimmed by 2 bases and the J gene end by 5 bases; junction bases not matched to a gene: 4. This CDR3 has 15 amino acids.

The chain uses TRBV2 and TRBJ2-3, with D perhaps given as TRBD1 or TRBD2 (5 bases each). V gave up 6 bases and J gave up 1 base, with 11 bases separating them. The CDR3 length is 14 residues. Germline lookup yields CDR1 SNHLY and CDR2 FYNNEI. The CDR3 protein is CASSGAAGTDTQYF. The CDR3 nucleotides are TGTGCCAGCAGCGGGGCAGCTGGCACAGATACGCAGTATTTT.

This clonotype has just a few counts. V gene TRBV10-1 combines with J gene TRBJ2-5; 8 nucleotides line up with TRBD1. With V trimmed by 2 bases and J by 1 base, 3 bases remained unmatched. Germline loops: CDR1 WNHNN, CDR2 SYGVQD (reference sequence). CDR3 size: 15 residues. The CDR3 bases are TGCGCCAGCAGTGAGGGACAGGGCCCCCAAGAGACCCAGTACTTC. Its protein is CASSEGQGPQETQYF.

CDR3 nucleotide sequence: TGTGCCATCAGCGTTTTGGGGGCTGATGGCTACACCTTC. It translates to CAISVLGADGYTF. The chain is built from TRBV10-3 and TRBJ1-2, with D perhaps matching TRBD1 (6 bases). Germline values: CDR1 ENHRY, CDR2 SYGVKD. V was shortened by 6 bases and J by 6 bases, with 14 bases between the two germline ends. This CDR3 spans 13 amino acids.

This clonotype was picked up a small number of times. CDR3 in amino acids: CASSARRVLNTEAFF. CDR3 DNA: TGTGCCAGCAGTGCAAGACGGGTTTTGAACACTGAAGCTTTCTTT. J is TRBJ1-1 and V is TRBV28; D is undetermined. The CDR3 contains 15 residues. The germline V gene encodes CDR1 MDHEN and CDR2 SYDVKM. The V and J ends lost 5 bases and 0 bases respectively, with 13 bases between them. Full variable domain (remainder filled in from reference TRBV28 and TRBJ1-1): DVKVTQSSRYLVKRTGEKVFLECVQDMDHENMFWYRQDPGLGLRLIYFSYDVKMKEKGDIPEGYSVSREKKERFSLILESASTNQTSMYLCASSARRVLNTEAFFGQGTRLTVV.

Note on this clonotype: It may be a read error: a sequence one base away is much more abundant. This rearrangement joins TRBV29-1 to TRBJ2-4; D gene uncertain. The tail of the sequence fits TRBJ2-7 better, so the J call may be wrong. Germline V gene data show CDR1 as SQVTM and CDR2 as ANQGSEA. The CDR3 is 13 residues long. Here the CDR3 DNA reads TGCAGCGTAGTACAATTTTCTTCCGACGAGCAGTACTTC. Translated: CSVVQFSSDEQYF.

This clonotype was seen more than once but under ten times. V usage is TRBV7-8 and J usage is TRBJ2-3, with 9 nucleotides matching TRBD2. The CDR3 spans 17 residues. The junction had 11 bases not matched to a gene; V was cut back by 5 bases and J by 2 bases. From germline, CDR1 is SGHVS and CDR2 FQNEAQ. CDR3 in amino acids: CASSPIERGDPTDTQYF. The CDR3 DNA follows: TGTGCCAGCAGCCCCATAGAGCGGGGGGACCCCACAGATACGCAGTATTTT.

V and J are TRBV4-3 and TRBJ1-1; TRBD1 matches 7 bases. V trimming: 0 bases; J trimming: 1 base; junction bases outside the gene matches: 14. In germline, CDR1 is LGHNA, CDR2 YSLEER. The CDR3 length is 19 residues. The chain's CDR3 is CASSQDPPQGTGGNTEAFF. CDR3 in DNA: TGCGCCAGCAGCCAAGATCCTCCACAGGGGACCGGCGGGAACACTGAAGCTTTCTTT.

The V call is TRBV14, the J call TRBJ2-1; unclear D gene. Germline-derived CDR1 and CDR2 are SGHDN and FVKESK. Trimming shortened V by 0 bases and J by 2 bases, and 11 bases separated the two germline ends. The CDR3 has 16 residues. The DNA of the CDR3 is TGTGCCAGCAGCCAAGATGGACCCTCCGCCTACAATGAGCAGTTCTTC. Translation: CASSQDGPSAYNEQFF. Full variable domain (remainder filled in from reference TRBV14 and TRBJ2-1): EAGVTQFPSHSVIEKGQTVTLRCDPISGHDNLYWYRRVMGKEIKFLLHFVKESKQDESGMPNNRFLAERTGGTYSTLKVQPAELEDSGVYFCASSQDGPSAYNEQFFGPGTRLTVL.

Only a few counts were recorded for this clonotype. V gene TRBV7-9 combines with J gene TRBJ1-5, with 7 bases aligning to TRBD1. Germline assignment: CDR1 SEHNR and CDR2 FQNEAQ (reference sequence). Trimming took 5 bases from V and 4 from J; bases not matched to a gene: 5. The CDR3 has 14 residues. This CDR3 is CASSPWDSNQPQHF. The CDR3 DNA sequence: TGTGCCAGCAGCCCATGGGACAGTAATCAGCCCCAGCATTTT.

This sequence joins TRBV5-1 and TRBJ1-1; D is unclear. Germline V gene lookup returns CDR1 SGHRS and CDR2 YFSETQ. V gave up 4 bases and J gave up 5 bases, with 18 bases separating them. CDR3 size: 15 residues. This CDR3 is CASSQGAGSSTEAFF. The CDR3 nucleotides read TGCGCCAGCAGCCAAGGAGCAGGTTCCAGTACTGAAGCTTTCTTT. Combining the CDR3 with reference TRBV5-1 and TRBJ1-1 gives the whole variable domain KAGVTQTPRYLIKTRGQQVTLSCSPISGHRSVSWYQQTPGQGLQFLFEYFSETQRNKGNFPGRFSGRQFSNSRSEMNVSTLELGDSALYLCASSQGAGSSTEAFFGQGTRLTVV.

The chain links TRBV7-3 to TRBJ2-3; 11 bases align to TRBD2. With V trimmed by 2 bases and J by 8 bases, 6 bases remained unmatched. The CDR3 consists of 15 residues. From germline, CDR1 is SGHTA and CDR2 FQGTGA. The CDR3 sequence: CASSLGTSGGGTQYF. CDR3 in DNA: TGTGCCAGCAGCTTAGGCACTAGCGGGGGTGGTACGCAGTATTTT.

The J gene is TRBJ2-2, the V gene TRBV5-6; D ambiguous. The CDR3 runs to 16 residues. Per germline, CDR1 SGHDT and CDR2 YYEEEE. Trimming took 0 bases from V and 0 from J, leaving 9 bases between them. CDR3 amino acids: CASSLVAGANTGELFF. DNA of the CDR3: TGTGCCAGCAGCTTGGTGGCTGGGGCGAACACCGGGGAGCTGTTTTTT.

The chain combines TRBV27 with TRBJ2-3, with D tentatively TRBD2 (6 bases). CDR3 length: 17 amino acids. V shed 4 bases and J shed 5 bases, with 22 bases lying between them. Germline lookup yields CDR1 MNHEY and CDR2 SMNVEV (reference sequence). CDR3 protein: CASSSPILGGRIDTQYF. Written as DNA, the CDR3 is TGTGCCAGCAGTTCCCCCATTCTGGGGGGTCGGATAGATACGCAGTATTTT.

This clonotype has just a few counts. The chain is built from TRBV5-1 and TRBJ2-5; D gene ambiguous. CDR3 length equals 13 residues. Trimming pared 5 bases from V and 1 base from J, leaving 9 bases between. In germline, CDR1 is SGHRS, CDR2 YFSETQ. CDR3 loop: CASSSRIQETQYF. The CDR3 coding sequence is TGCGCCAGCAGTTCGCGAATCCAAGAGACCCAGTACTTC.

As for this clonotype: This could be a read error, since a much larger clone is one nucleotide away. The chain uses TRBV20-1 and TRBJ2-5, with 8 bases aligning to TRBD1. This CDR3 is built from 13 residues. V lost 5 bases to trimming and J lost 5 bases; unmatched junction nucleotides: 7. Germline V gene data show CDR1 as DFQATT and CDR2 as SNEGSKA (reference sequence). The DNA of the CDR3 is TGCAGTGCTGCTCAGGGGGCTGGGGAGACCCAGTACTTC. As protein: CSAAQGAGETQYF.